The 14 T cell receptor beta chains reported below all come from one sample, sequenced in a study of CD8+ T cells in alopecia areata. The treatment was: oral pan-JAK inhibitor, 5-10 mg twice daily. RNA, once extracted, was reverse transcribed into cDNA for use as the sequencing template. Profiling relied on immunoSEQ multiplex PCR, and the TCRdb table lists in-frame clones only, not all of them. This table holds 80,000 or so clones, around 61% found once. The source material was CD8+ T cells sorted from blood, sampled at week 24, from a patient treated with tofacitinib. All receptors derive from a human donor with alopecia areata.

This chain joins TRBV4-3 and TRBJ2-1, with a weak D call TRBD2 (5 bases). The germline V and J ends were trimmed by 3 bases and 0 bases, with 12 bases remaining between them. CDR3 size: 16 residues. The germline V gene has CDR1 LGHNA and CDR2 YSLEER. DNA of the CDR3: TGCGCCAGCAGCCAGGGCGGGTCCAGCTCCTACAATGAGCAGTTCTTC. This gives the protein CASSQGGSSSYNEQFF.

This clone was found a few times. The rearrangement uses TRBV4-1 and TRBJ1-2, with 7 bases identical to TRBD1. CDR1 and CDR2 (germline): MGHRA, YSYEKL. The CDR3 length is 15 residues. V trimming: 4 bases; J trimming: 2 bases; junction bases outside the gene matches: 7. CDR3 loop: CASSPRDRENYGYTF. CDR3 nucleotide sequence: TGCGCCAGCAGCCCCCGGGACAGAGAGAACTATGGCTACACCTTC.

This clone was recorded a few times. This sequence joins TRBV5-5 and TRBJ1-1; D is unclear. Trimming shortened V by 5 bases and J by 3 bases, and 14 bases separated the two germline ends. Germline CDR1 reads SGHKS; CDR2 reads YYEKEE (reference sequence). The CDR3 is 14 residues long. The CDR3 coding sequence is TGTGCCAGCAGTCCTGGAAGCGGAGACACTGAAGCTTTCTTT. Amino acids: CASSPGSGDTEAFF.

The chain combines TRBV4-1 with TRBJ2-1; 9 bases agree with TRBD2. Unmatched junction bases numbered 10, after V lost 1 base and J lost 6 bases. Germline V gene lookup returns CDR1 MGHRA and CDR2 YSYEKL. The CDR3 is 17 residues long. CDR3 sequence reads: CASSQVRLAGTTNEQFF. As DNA, the CDR3 is TGCGCCAGCAGCCAAGTCCGGCTAGCGGGAACTACCAATGAGCAGTTCTTC.

The table lists this clone with many counts. The chain carries TRBV29-1 and TRBJ2-5; D is perhaps TRBD1 (5 bases). CDR1 is SQVTM and CDR2 is ANQGSEA in the germline V gene. The CDR3 length is 15 residues. V dropped 2 bases and J dropped 0 bases, with 13 bases sitting between them. The CDR3, as DNA: TGCAGCGTTGAATCTGACAGCCGAGACCAAGAGACCCAGTACTTC. It specifies CSVESDSRDQETQYF.

This clone has just a few counts. V and J are TRBV30 and TRBJ2-1; D may match TRBD1 or TRBD2 (5 bases each). The V gene's germline CDR1 is GTSNPN and CDR2 SVGIG (reference sequence). V was shortened by 3 bases and J by 6 bases, with 21 bases between the two germline ends. The CDR3 sequence is 16 residues long. CDR3 nucleotides: TGTGCCTGGAGCTGGGGGTTAGTACTAGTGGGCAATGAGCAGTTCTTC. Protein sequence: CAWSWGLVLVGNEQFF.

The chain recombines TRBV9 with TRBJ2-3; 8 bases agree with TRBD2. Germline lookup yields CDR1 SGDLS and CDR2 YYNGEE. V shed 0 bases and J 2 bases; nucleotides not matched to a gene: 11. This CDR3 contains 18 residues. CDR3 loop: CASSVEALTSELTDTQYF. CDR3 DNA sequence: TGTGCCAGCAGCGTAGAGGCCCTGACTAGCGAGCTCACAGATACGCAGTATTTT.

J is TRBJ2-5 and V is TRBV7-9; 8 nucleotides agree with TRBD2. The CDR3 is 17 residues long. Germline CDR1 and CDR2: SEHNR and FQNEAQ (reference sequence). V dropped 5 bases and J dropped 3; count of bases not matched to a gene: 14. Here the CDR3 DNA reads TGTGCCAGCAGCCCTAGCGGGCCTCCAGGAAGGGAAGAGACCCAGTACTTC. This encodes CASSPSGPPGREETQYF.

V and J are TRBV7-9 and TRBJ2-7, with D possibly TRBD2 on 5 matching bases. Germline-derived CDR1 and CDR2 are SEHNR and FQNEAQ (reference sequence). V dropped 3 bases and J dropped 5 bases, with 14 bases sitting between them. The CDR3 totals 14 residues. The DNA for the CDR3 is TGTGCCAGCAGCTTGGTGGGAGCCCAAGACGAGCAGTACTTC. Its protein is CASSLVGAQDEQYF.

The rearrangement uses TRBV4-3 and TRBJ2-7; D is perhaps TRBD2 (6 bases). V lost 1 base and J lost 2, with 12 bases in between. The germline V gene encodes CDR1 LGHNA and CDR2 YSLEER. This CDR3 contains 15 residues. CDR3 loop: CASSQGPGEAYEQYF. CDR3 in DNA: TGCGCCAGCAGCCAAGGCCCCGGGGAGGCCTACGAGCAGTACTTC.

The chain combines TRBV29-1 with TRBJ2-3, with a weak D call TRBD1 (5 bases). The CDR3 spans 14 residues. V gave up 2 bases and J gave up 0 bases, with 9 bases separating them. Germline loops: CDR1 SQVTM, CDR2 ANQGSEA. CDR3 bases: TGCAGCGTTGAACCCGACAGAAGCACAGATACGCAGTATTTT. Protein: CSVEPDRSTDTQYF.

The table lists this clone with a few counts. This sequence joins TRBV7-3 and TRBJ2-5; D possibly corresponds to TRBD1 (5 bases). Germline assignment: CDR1 SGHTA and CDR2 FQGTGA. The germline V and J ends were trimmed by 3 bases and 5 bases, with 10 bases remaining between them. The CDR3 loop spans 13 amino acids. The CDR3 protein is CASSLQGWETQYF. DNA of the CDR3: TGTGCCAGCAGCTTGCAGGGATGGGAGACCCAGTACTTC.

The J gene is TRBJ2-7, the V gene TRBV6-5; 10 bases align to TRBD2. Trimming took 5 bases from V and 2 from J; bases not matched to a gene: 3. Germline V CDR1 and CDR2: MNHEY, SVGAGI. The CDR3 length is 14 residues. This CDR3 is CASSATSGAYEQYF. CDR3 DNA sequence: TGTGCCAGCAGTGCCACTAGCGGGGCCTACGAGCAGTACTTC.

The rearrangement joins TRBV11-2 to TRBJ2-1; 10 bases agree with TRBD2. This CDR3 is built from 16 residues. J lost 4 bases, V lost 4 bases, and 7 bases had no gene match. Per the germline V gene, CDR1 is SGHAT and CDR2 is FQNNGV. This chain's CDR3 is CASSSVPAGGYNEQFF. The CDR3 DNA follows: TGTGCCAGCAGCTCGGTACCAGCGGGGGGGTACAATGAGCAGTTCTTC.